A selection of T cell receptor beta chains follows, all from one sample in a study of blood T cell repertoires in COVID-19. The repertoire was sequenced with immunoSEQ multiplex PCR; TCRdb's copy has only in-frame clones and lacks some. The sample lists about 87,000 clones; around 90% were seen once. Sequences were obtained from peripheral blood. All receptors derive from a woman of 80 years or more with acute or convalescent COVID-19. The CDR3 runs from the conserved cysteine through the conserved F or W. The D gene is left open where the match is weak. A clone size is listed for some rows: how often the clone was seen (once, few, many), or a class if it is expanded.

J gene: TRBJ1-6
V gene: TRBV6-2/TRBV6-3
clone size: NA
D gene: TRBD1
CDR3 DNA: TGTGCCAGCAGTTACTGGGGACAGTCAAATTCACCCCTCCACTTT
CDR3 protein: CASSYWGQSNSPLHF

J gene: TRBJ1-1
V gene: TRBV12-3/TRBV12-4
clone size: NA
D gene: NA
CDR3 DNA: TGTGCCAGCAGTCCCCCAGCGGATACTGAAGCTTTCTTT
CDR3 protein: CASSPPADTEAFF

J gene: TRBJ2-7
V gene: TRBV13
clone size: NA
D gene: TRBD2
CDR3 DNA: TGTGCCAGCAGCGCAGGACTAGCGGGGACCCTCAGGGAGCAGTACTTC
CDR3 protein: CASSAGLAGTLREQYF

J gene: TRBJ2-5
V gene: TRBV11-2
clone size: once
D gene: NA
CDR3 DNA: TGTGCCAGCAGGCCATCAGGGGCCGGGGAGACCCAGTACTTC
CDR3 protein: CASRPSGAGETQYF

J gene: TRBJ1-2
V gene: TRBV18
clone size: NA
D gene: NA
CDR3 DNA: TGTGCCAGCTCACCACCGGGAGACTATGGCTACACCTTC
CDR3 protein: CASSPPGDYGYTF

J gene: TRBJ1-1
V gene: TRBV27
clone size: NA
D gene: NA
CDR3 DNA: TGTGCCAGCAGAGCCAGAGGGGGAAGGAACACTGAAGCTTTCTTT
CDR3 protein: CASRARGGRNTEAFF

J gene: TRBJ1-4
V gene: TRBV3-1/TRBV3-2
clone size: NA
D gene: TRBD1
CDR3 DNA: TGTGCCAGCAGCCAAGATGGCGGCGGGACAGGGACAACTAATGAAAAACTGTTTTTT
CDR3 protein: CASSQDGGGTGTTNEKLFF

J gene: TRBJ2-1
V gene: TRBV9
clone size: NA
D gene: NA
CDR3 DNA: TGTGCCAGCAGCGTAGGGGGAGGCTCCTACAATGAGCAGTTCTTC
CDR3 protein: CASSVGGGSYNEQFF

J gene: TRBJ1-5
V gene: TRBV6-5
clone size: NA
D gene: TRBD1
CDR3 DNA: TGTGCCAGCATTCCGACAGGGGCTTATCAGCCCCAGCATTTT
CDR3 protein: CASIPTGAYQPQHF

J gene: TRBJ2-7
V gene: TRBV5-5
clone size: NA
D gene: NA
CDR3 DNA: TGTGCCAGCAGCTTGGGGCAGGGGCCCTCCTACGAGCAGTACTTC
CDR3 protein: CASSLGQGPSYEQYF

J gene: TRBJ2-7
V gene: TRBV7-2
clone size: NA
D gene: TRBD2
CDR3 DNA: TGTGCCAGCAGCTCCCCCCGGGGGGGGCTCAACTCCTACGAGCAGTACTTC
CDR3 protein: CASSSPRGGLNSYEQYF

J gene: TRBJ2-1
V gene: TRBV19
clone size: NA
D gene: TRBD2
CDR3 DNA: TGTGCCAGTAGTGATTCTAGCGGGGGGGAGGTTCATGAGCAGTTCTTC
CDR3 protein: CASSDSSGGEVHEQFF

J gene: TRBJ2-4
V gene: TRBV3-1/TRBV3-2
clone size: NA
D gene: TRBD2
CDR3 DNA: TGTGCCAGCAGCCTGGGGAGCGGGAGTGGGAACATTCAGTACTTC
CDR3 protein: CASSLGSGSGNIQYF

J gene: TRBJ2-1
V gene: TRBV18
clone size: once
D gene: TRBD1
CDR3 DNA: TGTGCCAGCTCACCACCGAGGACAGGGGTTTTCTACAATGAGCAGTTCTTC
CDR3 protein: CASSPPRTGVFYNEQFF

J gene: TRBJ1-5
V gene: TRBV5-4
clone size: NA
D gene: NA
CDR3 DNA: TGTGCCAGCAGCTCCAGTTATAGCAATCAGCCCCAGCATTTT
CDR3 protein: CASSSSYSNQPQHF

J gene: TRBJ2-7
V gene: TRBV6-2/TRBV6-3
clone size: NA
D gene: NA
CDR3 DNA: TGTGCCAGCAGTTTAGCTAGGGAGCAGTACTTC
CDR3 protein: CASSLAREQYF

J gene: TRBJ1-2
V gene: TRBV7-2
clone size: NA
D gene: NA
CDR3 DNA: TGTGCCAGCAGCTTACTATACTATGGCTACACCTTC
CDR3 protein: CASSLLYYGYTF

J gene: TRBJ2-5
V gene: TRBV7-6
clone size: NA
D gene: NA
CDR3 DNA: TGTGCCAGCGGAGCCCAGTACTTC
CDR3 protein: CASGAQYF

J gene: TRBJ2-1
V gene: TRBV7-3
clone size: NA
D gene: TRBD2
CDR3 DNA: TGTGCCAGCAGCTTCCTCGGGGGAGCTAGCGGAGCCCTTGACAATGAGCAGTTCTTC
CDR3 protein: CASSFLGGASGALDNEQFF

J gene: TRBJ2-2
V gene: TRBV10-3
clone size: few
D gene: TRBD1
CDR3 DNA: TGTGCCATCAGTGAGCCCCGACAGGGGAGGTTTAGCACCGGGGAGCTGTTTTTT
CDR3 protein: CAISEPRQGRFSTGELFF

J gene: TRBJ1-2
V gene: TRBV19
clone size: NA
D gene: NA
CDR3 DNA: TGTGCCAGTAGTATCTCAACTTATGGCTACACCTTC
CDR3 protein: CASSISTYGYTF

J gene: TRBJ1-1
V gene: TRBV5-1
clone size: NA
D gene: NA
CDR3 DNA: TGCGCCAGCAGCGCGGGGCAGGTGGTCTGGACTGAAGCTTTCTTT
CDR3 protein: CASSAGQVVWTEAFF

J gene: TRBJ2-5
V gene: TRBV5-4
clone size: once
D gene: TRBD2
CDR3 DNA: TGTGCCAGCAGCGCGGGACTAGCGGGATCGGGGGAGACCCAGTACTTC
CDR3 protein: CASSAGLAGSGETQYF

J gene: TRBJ2-7
V gene: TRBV2
clone size: NA
D gene: TRBD1
CDR3 DNA: TGTGCCAGCAATGACAGGGGCGAGCAGTACTTC
CDR3 protein: CASNDRGEQYF

J gene: TRBJ2-7
V gene: TRBV7-9
clone size: NA
D gene: TRBD1
CDR3 DNA: TGTGCCAGCAGCTTAGCGACAGGGGAATACGAGCAGTACTTC
CDR3 protein: CASSLATGEYEQYF

J gene: TRBJ1-4
V gene: TRBV3-1/TRBV3-2
clone size: NA
D gene: NA
CDR3 DNA: TGTGCCAGCAGCCCCAGCGGGACCGACAAAAAACTGTTTTTT
CDR3 protein: CASSPSGTDKKLFF

J gene: TRBJ2-1
V gene: TRBV10-3
clone size: NA
D gene: TRBD2
CDR3 DNA: TGTGCCATCAGTGAGCCTGGCGGGGGGGGGAGGAATGAGCAGTTCTTC
CDR3 protein: CAISEPGGGGRNEQFF

J gene: TRBJ1-1
V gene: TRBV19
clone size: NA
D gene: TRBD1
CDR3 DNA: TGTGCCAGTAGTTCAAGCGGACAGGGGGCATTACCTGAAGCTTTCTTT
CDR3 protein: CASSSSGQGALPEAFF

J gene: TRBJ2-6
V gene: TRBV5-1
clone size: NA
D gene: NA
CDR3 DNA: TGCGCCAGCAGCACCCTACAGGGATCTGGGGCCAACGTCCTGACTTTC
CDR3 protein: CASSTLQGSGANVLTF

J gene: TRBJ1-1
V gene: TRBV2
clone size: NA
D gene: TRBD1
CDR3 DNA: TGTGCCAGCCATGGGACAGCCCGGAACACTGAAGCTTTCTTT
CDR3 protein: CASHGTARNTEAFF

J gene: TRBJ1-4
V gene: TRBV7-2
clone size: NA
D gene: NA
CDR3 DNA: TGTGCCAGCAGCTCCCCCTCGGAGACAGCAACTAATGAAAAACTGTTTTTT
CDR3 protein: CASSSPSETATNEKLFF

J gene: TRBJ1-5
V gene: TRBV9
clone size: NA
D gene: NA
CDR3 DNA: TGTGCCAGCGGGGGGGAACAGCCCCAGCATTTT
CDR3 protein: CASGGEQPQHF

J gene: TRBJ1-1
V gene: TRBV6-5
clone size: NA
D gene: TRBD1
CDR3 DNA: TGTGCCAGCAGTTACAAGCGACAGGGGCAGTATGAAGCTTTCTTT
CDR3 protein: CASSYKRQGQYEAFF

J gene: TRBJ2-2
V gene: TRBV9
clone size: NA
D gene: TRBD2
CDR3 DNA: TGTGCCAGCAGCGGACTAGCGCAAAACACCGGGGAGCTGTTTTTT
CDR3 protein: CASSGLAQNTGELFF

J gene: TRBJ2-7
V gene: TRBV19
clone size: few
D gene: TRBD2
CDR3 DNA: TGTGCCAGTAGTAAGAATGGCGGGGGGATCTCCTACGAGCAGTACTTC
CDR3 protein: CASSKNGGGISYEQYF

J gene: TRBJ2-2
V gene: TRBV9
clone size: NA
D gene: TRBD2
CDR3 DNA: TGTGCCAGCAGCGGAGGGACTAGCGTCGGCGGGGAGCTGTTTTTT
CDR3 protein: CASSGGTSVGGELFF

J gene: TRBJ1-2
V gene: TRBV5-1
clone size: NA
D gene: NA
CDR3 DNA: TGCGCCAGCAGCCTACAGGGTTTTGCTAACTATGGCTACACCTTC
CDR3 protein: CASSLQGFANYGYTF

J gene: TRBJ2-1
V gene: TRBV5-1
clone size: once
D gene: NA
CDR3 DNA: TGCGCCAGCAGCTTGGAGGGCCCAGGGGCGAATGAGCAGTTCTTC
CDR3 protein: CASSLEGPGANEQFF

J gene: TRBJ1-2
V gene: TRBV2
clone size: few
D gene: TRBD1
CDR3 DNA: TGTGCCAGCAGCCTGGGACAGGAGTATGGCTACACCTTC
CDR3 protein: CASSLGQEYGYTF

J gene: TRBJ2-2
V gene: TRBV7-2
clone size: NA
D gene: TRBD2
CDR3 DNA: TGTGCCAGCAGCTTAGGAGCGGGAGGGCATACCGGGGAGCTGTTTTTT
CDR3 protein: CASSLGAGGHTGELFF

J gene: TRBJ2-4
V gene: TRBV19
clone size: once
D gene: TRBD2
CDR3 DNA: TGTGCCAGTAGTACCGGGGGGGCCAAAAACATTCAGTACTTC
CDR3 protein: CASSTGGAKNIQYF

J gene: TRBJ1-2
V gene: TRBV11-2
clone size: few
D gene: NA
CDR3 DNA: TGTGCCAGCACCCGGACAGCCTCCCCAAACTATGGCTACACCTTC
CDR3 protein: CASTRTASPNYGYTF

J gene: TRBJ2-7
V gene: TRBV5-1
clone size: NA
D gene: NA
CDR3 DNA: TGCGCCAGCAGCTTGGGACAGAAGCAATACGAGCAGTACTTC
CDR3 protein: CASSLGQKQYEQYF

J gene: TRBJ1-5
V gene: TRBV16
clone size: NA
D gene: NA
CDR3 DNA: TGTGCCAGCAGCCAAGAGGGTGAGGGCCAGCCCCAGCATTTT
CDR3 protein: CASSQEGEGQPQHF

J gene: TRBJ1-5
V gene: TRBV5-1
clone size: NA
D gene: NA
CDR3 DNA: TGCGCCAGCAGCACAGGGTTTAATAGCAATCAGCCCCAGCATTTT
CDR3 protein: CASSTGFNSNQPQHF

J gene: TRBJ1-6
V gene: TRBV6-5
clone size: NA
D gene: NA
CDR3 DNA: TGTGCCAGCAGTTACTCGGGCGGGACACCCCTCCACTTT
CDR3 protein: CASSYSGGTPLHF

J gene: TRBJ1-1
V gene: TRBV29-1
clone size: NA
D gene: NA
CDR3 DNA: TGCAGCGTTGCGAGGGGGGAGGGCACTGAAGCTTTCTTT
CDR3 protein: CSVARGEGTEAFF

J gene: TRBJ1-5
V gene: TRBV27
clone size: NA
D gene: NA
CDR3 DNA: TGTGCCAGCAGGAGGTATAGCAATCAGCCCCAGCATTTT
CDR3 protein: CASRRYSNQPQHF

J gene: TRBJ1-4
V gene: TRBV30
clone size: few
D gene: TRBD1
CDR3 DNA: TGTGCCTGGAGTGGCCAAACCGGGAACAGGGGACTGTTTTTT
CDR3 protein: CAWSGQTGNRGLFF

J gene: TRBJ2-2
V gene: TRBV25-1
clone size: few
D gene: NA
CDR3 DNA: TGTGCCAGCAGTGAACTGAACACCGGGGAGCTGTTTTTT
CDR3 protein: CASSELNTGELFF

J gene: TRBJ2-1
V gene: TRBV3-1/TRBV3-2
clone size: NA
D gene: NA
CDR3 DNA: TGTGCCAGCAGGCTGACAGGCAATGAGCAGTTCTTC
CDR3 protein: CASRLTGNEQFF

J gene: TRBJ1-4
V gene: TRBV4-2
clone size: NA
D gene: NA
CDR3 DNA: TGTGCCAGCAGCCAAGGGGGCAGGACTAATGAAAAACTGTTTTTT
CDR3 protein: CASSQGGRTNEKLFF

J gene: TRBJ1-2
V gene: TRBV3-1/TRBV3-2
clone size: NA
D gene: TRBD1
CDR3 DNA: TGTGCCAGCAGCCACCGAGGGACAGGGAGGGTCGGAGGCTACACCTTC
CDR3 protein: CASSHRGTGRVGGYTF

J gene: TRBJ2-2
V gene: TRBV18
clone size: once
D gene: TRBD1
CDR3 DNA: TGTGCCAGCTCATGGACAGGAGCGAACACCGGGGAGCTGTTTTTT
CDR3 protein: CASSWTGANTGELFF

J gene: TRBJ1-1
V gene: TRBV13
clone size: NA
D gene: NA
CDR3 DNA: TGTGCCAGCAGCTCTAGGACCGTTGCGGGGATTGGGAACACTGAAGCTTTCTTT
CDR3 protein: CASSSRTVAGIGNTEAFF

J gene: TRBJ2-5
V gene: TRBV28
clone size: NA
D gene: NA
CDR3 DNA: TGTGCCAGCAGGGGGGCCGGGCAGGGGACCCAGTACTTC
CDR3 protein: CASRGAGQGTQYF

J gene: TRBJ1-5
V gene: TRBV7-9
clone size: NA
D gene: NA
CDR3 DNA: TGTGCCAGCAGCTTCTCACTCAGGGGAGGGGCCGGCCAGCCCCAGCATTTT
CDR3 protein: CASSFSLRGGAGQPQHF

J gene: TRBJ2-5
V gene: TRBV5-1
clone size: NA
D gene: TRBD1
CDR3 DNA: TGCGCCAGCAGCTCCCCATCCGGGACAGGGAGGGAGACCCAGTACTTC
CDR3 protein: CASSSPSGTGRETQYF